The clone carrying this T cell receptor beta chain was recorded a few times. The CDR3 runs 12 residues. Germline values: CDR1 SGHDT, CDR2 YYEEEE. Trimming took off 1 base at V and 2 bases at J, with 3 bases between the two ends. This sample stems from a study of technical replicates of blood from a handful of donors. Here immunoSEQ multiplex PCR was the method, and the copy in TCRdb shows in-frame clones only, minus some. This table has roughly 71,000 clones, roughly 95% appearing once. This rearrangement joins TRBV5-6 to TRBJ1-1; D ambiguous. Sequenced: T cells isolated from PBMCs. This receptor was obtained from a human donor in good health. The CDR3 region has the DNA TGTGCCAGCAGCTTGACTAACACTGAAGCTTTCTTT. Protein product: CASSLTNTEAFF.